This T cell receptor (beta chain) was profiled in a study of blood T cell repertoires in COVID-19. For the study at large: Both acute and convalescent COVID-19 samples were obtained from the United States, Italy and Spain. T cells, B-cell-depleted T cells, or PBMCs supplied cDNA or gDNA.

Per germline, CDR1 SGHAT and CDR2 FQNNGV. V lost 1 base to trimming and J lost 9 bases; unmatched junction nucleotides: 7. The CDR3 has 14 amino acids. Study processing details: Reference gene primer amplification gave estimated nucleated cell counts. Profiling relied on immunoSEQ multiplex PCR, and the TCRdb table lists in-frame clones only, not all of them. That table gives V, J and clone size, and the DNA gave D and trimming. This sample carries just under 150,000 clones, over 65% of them seen once, and the ten largest clones take 4.8%. The sequenced sample consisted of peripheral blood. The sequence came from a human donor in a cohort sampled during active COVID-19. The chain recombines TRBV11-2 with TRBJ2-7; 9 bases map to TRBD1. The CDR3 DNA follows: TGTGCCAGCAGCTTAGGGACAGGGGTTTTTGGGCAGTACTTC. As protein: CASSLGTGVFGQYF.